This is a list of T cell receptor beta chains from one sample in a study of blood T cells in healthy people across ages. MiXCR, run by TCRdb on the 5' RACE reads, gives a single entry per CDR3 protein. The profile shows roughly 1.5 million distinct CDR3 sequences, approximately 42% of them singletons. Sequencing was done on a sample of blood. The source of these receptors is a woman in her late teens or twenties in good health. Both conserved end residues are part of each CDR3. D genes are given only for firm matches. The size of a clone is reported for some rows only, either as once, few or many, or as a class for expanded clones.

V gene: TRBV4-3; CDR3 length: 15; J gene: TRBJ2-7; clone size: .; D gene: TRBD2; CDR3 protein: CASSQEASGINEQYF; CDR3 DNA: TGCGCCAGCAGCCAAGAGGCTAGCGGGATCAACGAGCAGTACTTC
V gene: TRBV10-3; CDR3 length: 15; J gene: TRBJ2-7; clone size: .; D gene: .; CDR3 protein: CAIQAVVALTYEQYF; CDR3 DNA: TGTGCCATCCAAGCGGTGGTAGCTCTGACCTACGAGCAGTACTTC
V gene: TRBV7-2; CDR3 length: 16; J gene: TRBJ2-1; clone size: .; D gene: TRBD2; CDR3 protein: CASSLVGGLAHNEQFF; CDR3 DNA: TGTGCCAGCAGCTTAGTAGGGGGACTAGCCCACAATGAGCAGTTCTTC
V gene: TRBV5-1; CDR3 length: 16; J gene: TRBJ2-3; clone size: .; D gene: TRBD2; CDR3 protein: CASSLETSGSTDTQYF; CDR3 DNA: TGCGCCAGCAGCTTGGAGACTAGCGGGAGCACAGATACGCAGTATTTT
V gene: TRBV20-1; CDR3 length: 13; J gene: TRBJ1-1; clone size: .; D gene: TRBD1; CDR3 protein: CRTPGQGESEAFF; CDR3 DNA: TGCAGAACTCCGGGACAGGGCGAATCTGAAGCTTTCTTT
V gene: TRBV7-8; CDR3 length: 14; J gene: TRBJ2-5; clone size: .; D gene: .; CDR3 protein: CASRDGTLQETQYF; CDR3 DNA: TGTGCCAGCAGAGATGGGACACTCCAAGAGACCCAGTACTTC
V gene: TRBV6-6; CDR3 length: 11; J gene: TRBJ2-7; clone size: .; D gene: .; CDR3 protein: CASSTDGVKYF; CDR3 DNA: TGTGCCAGCAGTACGGACGGGGTAAAGTACTTC
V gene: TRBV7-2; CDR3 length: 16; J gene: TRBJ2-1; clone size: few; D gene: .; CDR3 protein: CASSLAGTRTVNEQFF; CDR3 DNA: TGTGCCAGCAGCTTGGCTGGGACTCGCACTGTCAATGAGCAGTTCTTC
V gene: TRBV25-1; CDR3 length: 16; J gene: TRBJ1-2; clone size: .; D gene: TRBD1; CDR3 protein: CASSDPGTALRYGYTF; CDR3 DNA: TGTGCCAGCAGTGACCCCGGGACAGCCCTACGCTATGGCTACACCTTC
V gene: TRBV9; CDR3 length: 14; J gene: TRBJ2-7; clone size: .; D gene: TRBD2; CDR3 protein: CVSSGGHTSYEQYF; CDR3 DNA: TGTGTCAGCAGCGGGGGACATACCTCCTACGAGCAGTACTTC
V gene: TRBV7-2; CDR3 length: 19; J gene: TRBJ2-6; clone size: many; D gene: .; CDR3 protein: CASSAAGSSRFSGANVLTF; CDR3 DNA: TGTGCCAGCAGCGCGGCCGGGTCCTCCCGTTTCTCTGGGGCCAACGTCCTGACTTTC
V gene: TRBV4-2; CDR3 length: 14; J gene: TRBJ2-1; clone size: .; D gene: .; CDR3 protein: CASSQATMGNEQFF; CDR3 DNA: TGTGCCAGCAGCCAAGCCACGATGGGGAATGAGCAGTTCTTC
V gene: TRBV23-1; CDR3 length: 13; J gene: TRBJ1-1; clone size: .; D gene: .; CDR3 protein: CASSQRGREEAFF; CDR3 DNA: TGCGCCAGCAGTCAAAGGGGAAGGGAGGAAGCTTTCTTT
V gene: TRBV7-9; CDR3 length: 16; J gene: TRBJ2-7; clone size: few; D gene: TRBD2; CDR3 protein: CASSSGTSGITYEQYF; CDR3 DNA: TGTGCCAGCAGCTCTGGGACTAGCGGGATAACCTACGAGCAGTACTTC
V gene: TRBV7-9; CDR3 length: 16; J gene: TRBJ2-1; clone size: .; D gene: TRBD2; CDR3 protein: CASRSTSGGPLNEQFF; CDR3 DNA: TGTGCCAGCAGGTCCACTAGCGGGGGCCCCCTCAATGAGCAGTTCTTC
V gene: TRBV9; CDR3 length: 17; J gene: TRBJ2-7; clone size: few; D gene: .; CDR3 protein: CASSVARRGQDYNEQYF; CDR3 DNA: TGTGCCAGCAGCGTAGCTAGGAGGGGGCAGGACTACAATGAGCAGTACTTC
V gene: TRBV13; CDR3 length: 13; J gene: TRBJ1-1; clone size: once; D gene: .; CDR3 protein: CASTPFENTEAFF; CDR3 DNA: TGTGCCAGCACCCCGTTTGAGAACACTGAAGCTTTCTTT
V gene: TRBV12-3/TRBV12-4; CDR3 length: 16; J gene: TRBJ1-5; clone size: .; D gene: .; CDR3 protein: CASSPRDVYSNQPQHF; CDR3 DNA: TGTGCCAGCAGTCCCCGGGATGTCTATAGCAATCAGCCCCAGCATTTT
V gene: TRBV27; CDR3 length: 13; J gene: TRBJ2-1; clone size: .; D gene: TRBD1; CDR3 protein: CASSVLAQGEQFF; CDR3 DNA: TGTGCCAGCAGTGTTCTAGCACAGGGGGAGCAGTTCTTC
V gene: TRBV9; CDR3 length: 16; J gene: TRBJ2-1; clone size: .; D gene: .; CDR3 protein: CASSVDTGAWYNEQFF; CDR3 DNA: TGTGCCAGCAGCGTAGACACGGGAGCGTGGTACAATGAGCAGTTCTTC
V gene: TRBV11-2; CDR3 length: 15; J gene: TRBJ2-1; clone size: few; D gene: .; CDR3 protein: CASSFRTAAYNEQFF; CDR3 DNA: TGTGCCAGCAGCTTCCGGACAGCAGCCTACAATGAGCAGTTCTTC
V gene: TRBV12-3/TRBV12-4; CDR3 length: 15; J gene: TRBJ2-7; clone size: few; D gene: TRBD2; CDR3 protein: CASRRGLASSYEQYF; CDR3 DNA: TGTGCCAGCAGAAGAGGACTAGCGAGCTCCTACGAGCAGTACTTC
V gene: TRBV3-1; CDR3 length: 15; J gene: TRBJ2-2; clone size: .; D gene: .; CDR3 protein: CASSPTRVRTGELFF; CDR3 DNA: TGTGCCAGCAGCCCCACTAGAGTGAGGACCGGGGAGCTGTTTTTT
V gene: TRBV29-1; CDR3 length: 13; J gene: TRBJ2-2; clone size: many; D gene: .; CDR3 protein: CSVGPSSTGELFF; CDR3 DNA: TGCAGCGTTGGGCCCTCGAGCACCGGGGAGCTGTTTTTT
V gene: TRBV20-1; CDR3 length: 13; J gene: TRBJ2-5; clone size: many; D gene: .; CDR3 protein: CSANGGLQETQYF; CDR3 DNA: TGCAGCGCCAACGGGGGGCTCCAAGAGACCCAGTACTTC
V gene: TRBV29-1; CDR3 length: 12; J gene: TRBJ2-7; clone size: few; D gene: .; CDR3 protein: CSVGLRSYEQYF; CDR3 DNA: TGCAGCGTTGGACTACGCTCCTACGAGCAGTACTTC